Shown below are 24 T cell receptor beta chains from a single sample sequenced in a study of shared clonotypes between healthy human individuals. Repertoires were generated with immunoSEQ multiplex PCR, while TCRdb's copy carries only in-frame clones and drops some. The sample consists of about 2 million clones, less than 95% of them appearing once. In the naive CD8 group, cells lacked CD45RO and were positively selected for CCR7, so terminally differentiated effector memory CD45RA+ cells were left out. Specimen: naive CD8+ T cells sorted from blood. The receptors stem from a young man in good health.

The V call is TRBV13, the J call TRBJ2-2; no clear D. Germline CDR1 PRHDT, CDR2 FYEKMQ (reference sequence). The CDR3 sequence is 15 residues long. Trimming took 0 bases from V and 0 from J, leaving 5 bases between them. This chain's CDR3 is CASSLGKTNTGELFF. The CDR3 DNA reads as TGTGCCAGCAGCTTAGGTAAAACGAACACCGGGGAGCTGTTTTTT.

The chain uses TRBV14 and TRBJ2-5; D is uncertain. Per germline, CDR1 SGHDN and CDR2 FVKESK. Trimming took 1 base from V and 5 from J, leaving 11 bases between them. This CDR3 has 14 residues. CDR3 in DNA: TGTGCCAGCAGCCAAGGGAGTCTAGGGGAGACCCAGTACTTC. This sequence encodes CASSQGSLGETQYF.

This clone was seen a few times. A read error may account for a junction end that differs from germline. The J gene is TRBJ2-2, the V gene TRBV10-1, with TRBD2 as a possible D gene (5 bases). The CDR3 runs 15 residues. The germline V gene has CDR1 WNHNN and CDR2 SYGVQD (reference sequence). CDR3 loop: CASSEFAGNTGELFF. CDR3 DNA sequence: TGCGCCAGCAGCGAGTTCGCGGGGAACACCGGGGAGCTGTTTTTT.

CDR3 nucleotides: TGCGCCAGCAGCTTGTTGCAGGGGTTCTACGAGCAGTACTTC. This encodes CASSLLQGFYEQYF. The rearrangement uses TRBV5-1 and TRBJ2-7; D might be TRBD1 (6 bases). Germline CDR1 is SGHRS and CDR2 is YFSETQ. This CDR3 is built from 14 residues. The V gene lost 1 base and the J gene lost 3 bases, with 11 bases spanning the gap. The full variable domain, completed using reference TRBV5-1 and TRBJ2-7, is KAGVTQTPRYLIKTRGQQVTLSCSPISGHRSVSWYQQTPGQGLQFLFEYFSETQRNKGNFPGRFSGRQFSNSRSEMNVSTLELGDSALYLCASSLLQGFYEQYFGPGTRLTVT.

The chain is built from TRBV7-6 and TRBJ2-1; D possibly corresponds to TRBD2 (6 bases). V lost 4 bases to trimming and J lost 1 base, with 14 bases between them. Germline-derived CDR1 and CDR2 are SGHVS and FNYEAQ. CDR3 length: 16 amino acids. Here the CDR3 reads CASSSGGIGSYNEQFF. The CDR3 DNA is TGTGCCAGCAGCTCGGGCGGGATTGGGTCCTACAATGAGCAGTTCTTC.

The rearrangement uses TRBV4-1 and TRBJ2-1; 8 bases are shared with TRBD2. The CDR3 extends over 16 amino acids. Looked up from germline, CDR1 is MGHRA and CDR2 is YSYEKL. The junction had 8 bases not matched to a gene; V was cut back by 3 bases and J by 4 bases. CDR3 in amino acids: CASSHRATSAYNEQFF. The CDR3 DNA is TGCGCCAGCAGCCACCGGGCGACTAGCGCATACAATGAGCAGTTCTTC.

The rearrangement uses TRBV28 and TRBJ2-5; tentatively, D is TRBD1 or TRBD2 (5 bases each). The CDR3 spans 15 residues. In germline, CDR1 is MDHEN, CDR2 SYDVKM. Trimming stripped 3 bases from V and 4 bases from J, with 15 bases between. The CDR3 sequence is CASSFQGVEGETQYF. CDR3 nucleotide sequence: TGTGCCAGCAGTTTTCAAGGGGTTGAGGGAGAGACCCAGTACTTC.

This chain connects TRBV5-4 to TRBJ2-1; 13 bases align to TRBD2. Germline V gene data show CDR1 as SGHNT and CDR2 as YYREEE (reference sequence). V lost 6 bases to trimming and J lost 8 bases; unmatched junction nucleotides: 5. This CDR3 has 14 amino acids. CDR3 DNA sequence: TGTGCCAGCACAACTAGCGGGGGGGCCCATGAGCAGTTCTTC. It encodes CASTTSGGAHEQFF.

The V gene is TRBV6-5, the J gene TRBJ2-7, with D tentatively TRBD2 (7 bases). This CDR3 is 14 amino acids long. V dropped 2 bases and J dropped 3 bases, with 11 bases sitting between them. Germline V gene sequence: CDR1 MNHEY, CDR2 SVGAGI. DNA of the CDR3: TGTGCCAGCAGTTACGGGGGGGCGGTCTACGAGCAGTACTTC. This translates into CASSYGGAVYEQYF.

The genes are TRBV6-5 and TRBJ1-2, with a possible D match to TRBD1 (6 bases). Germline CDR1 MNHEY, CDR2 SVGAGI. The CDR3 length is 14 residues. Trimming stripped 5 bases from V and 8 bases from J, with 18 bases between. Written as DNA, the CDR3 is TGTGCCAGCAGTCTCAACGACAGGACCCGAGGCTACACCTTC. Translating it yields CASSLNDRTRGYTF.

V usage is TRBV7-9 and J usage is TRBJ1-1; the D is unclear. This CDR3 spans 15 amino acids. CDR1 and CDR2 from the germline V gene are SEHNR and FQNEAQ (reference sequence). Trimming left V 0 bases short and J 7 bases short, with 15 bases between. CDR3 in DNA: TGTGCCAGCAGCTTAGCGAACGGAGGGCTTGGTGAAGCTTTCTTT. Its translation: CASSLANGGLGEAFF.

The V and J genes are TRBV9 and TRBJ2-1; 9 nucleotides align to TRBD2. The germline V gene has CDR1 SGDLS and CDR2 YYNGEE. The CDR3 has 14 amino acids. V dropped 3 bases and J dropped 7; count of bases not matched to a gene: 5. The CDR3 nucleotides read TGTGCCAGCAGCGGTAGCGGGGGAGCTAATGAGCAGTTCTTC. Its protein is CASSGSGGANEQFF. The full variable domain, in which reference TRBV9 and TRBJ2-1 provide the parts outside the CDR3, is DSGVTQTPKHLITATGQRVTLRCSPRSGDLSVYWYQQSLDQGLQFLIQYYNGEERAKGNILERFSAQQFPDLHSELNLSSLELGDSALYFCASSGSGGANEQFFGPGTRLTVL.

As regards this clone: Other nucleotide sequences from this sample produce the same CDR3. CDR3 in DNA: TGTGCCAGCAGCTTCCTAGGGGGTAACACTGAAGCTTTCTTT. Translating gives CASSFLGGNTEAFF. The chain combines TRBV5-4 with TRBJ1-1, with D possibly being TRBD1 (6 bases). With 2 bases removed from V and 2 bases from J, the gap between germline ends came to 10 bases. Per germline, CDR1 SGHNT and CDR2 YYREEE (reference sequence). The CDR3 extends over 14 amino acids.

This clone was recorded once. CDR3 loop: CASTPSGVNTGELFF. The CDR3 nucleotides read TGTGCCAGCACCCCCTCTGGGGTAAACACCGGGGAGCTGTTTTTT. This sequence joins TRBV9 and TRBJ2-2; unclear D gene. With 6 bases removed from V and 2 bases from J, the gap between germline ends came to 14 bases. The CDR3 covers 15 residues. CDR1 and CDR2 (germline): SGDLS, YYNGEE.

V usage is TRBV2 and J usage is TRBJ2-1; D remains unclear. The V and J ends lost 4 bases and 0 bases respectively, with 25 bases between them. Germline-derived CDR1 and CDR2 are SNHLY and FYNNEI. There are 20 residues in the CDR3. CDR3 sequence: CASSVPPGTNKLSSYNEQFF. CDR3 DNA sequence: TGTGCCAGCAGTGTACCCCCCGGAACCAACAAACTTAGCTCCTACAATGAGCAGTTCTTC. Full variable domain (missing parts from reference TRBV2 and TRBJ2-1): EPEVTQTPSHQVTQMGQEVILRCVPISNHLYFYWYRQILGQKVEFLVSFYNNEISEKSEIFDDQFSVERPDGSNFTLKIRSTKLEDSAMYFCASSVPPGTNKLSSYNEQFFGPGTRLTVL.

The chain is built from TRBV7-9 and TRBJ1-4; 9 positions agree with TRBD1. The CDR3 covers 16 residues. Per the germline V gene, CDR1 is SEHNR and CDR2 is FQNEAQ (reference sequence). The junction had 7 bases not matched to a gene; V was cut back by 3 bases and J by 5 bases. The CDR3 spells CASSFRWDRENEKLFF. The CDR3 DNA is TGTGCCAGCAGCTTTAGGTGGGACAGGGAGAATGAAAAACTGTTTTTT.

The chain links TRBV4-1 to TRBJ2-3; D is ambiguous. Germline loops: CDR1 MGHRA, CDR2 YSYEKL. CDR3 length: 16 residues. V was pared by 1 base and J by 4 bases, with 15 bases between. Written as DNA, the CDR3 is TGCGCCAGCAGCCAAGTTTCCGTGGATTGGCCAGATACGCAGTATTTT. Protein sequence: CASSQVSVDWPDTQYF.

This clone was detected once. The chain employs TRBV6-5 and TRBJ2-1; 10 bases match TRBD2. The trim removed 2 bases at V and 10 bases at J, leaving 11 bases unmatched. The CDR3 extends over 16 amino acids. Germline assignment: CDR1 MNHEY and CDR2 SVGAGI. The CDR3 bases are TGTGCCAGCAGTTACGGACCCGGGCTAGCGGGAGTGGAGCAGTTCTTC. Residues: CASSYGPGLAGVEQFF.

The chain employs TRBV27 and TRBJ1-2; D remains ambiguous. The CDR3 runs 17 residues. Trimming stripped 4 bases from V and 4 bases from J, with 22 bases between. CDR1 MNHEY and CDR2 SMNVEV come from the germline V gene (reference sequence). CDR3 sequence reads: CASSSYFPGKGAYGYTF. CDR3 nucleotide sequence: TGTGCCAGCAGTTCCTACTTCCCCGGAAAGGGTGCCTATGGCTACACCTTC.

Regarding this clone: Other DNA variants within this sample encode the same CDR3. The rearrangement joins TRBV5-6 to TRBJ2-7; D is perhaps TRBD1 (5 bases). The CDR3 runs to 14 residues. Germline CDR1 and CDR2: SGHDT and YYEEEE. The V and J ends lost 2 bases and 1 base respectively, with 10 bases between them. The CDR3: CASSFSTGSYEQYF. CDR3 DNA sequence: TGTGCCAGCAGCTTTTCTACAGGTTCCTACGAGCAGTACTTC.

V usage is TRBV5-4 and J usage is TRBJ2-7; 11 nucleotides align to TRBD2. The junction had 5 bases not matched to a gene; V was cut back by 4 bases and J by 2 bases. Germline V gene data show CDR1 as SGHNT and CDR2 as YYREEE (reference sequence). There are 15 residues in the CDR3. The CDR3 reads CASSAGLADPYEQYF. In DNA, the CDR3 is TGTGCCAGCAGCGCGGGACTAGCGGACCCCTACGAGCAGTACTTC.

V and J are TRBV6-1 and TRBJ1-6; no definite D call. Per germline, CDR1 MNHNS and CDR2 SASEGT. V was shortened by 2 bases and J by 8 bases, with 13 bases between the two germline ends. This CDR3 region has 15 residues. The CDR3 loop reads CASSEWVDGDSPLHF. CDR3 nucleotide sequence: TGTGCCAGCAGTGAATGGGTGGACGGTGATTCACCCCTCCACTTT.

The chain recombines TRBV11-2 with TRBJ2-5; TRBD2 is a possible D gene (6 bases). The CDR3 runs to 15 residues. Germline V gene data show CDR1 as SGHAT and CDR2 as FQNNGV. V was shortened by 1 base and J by 4 bases, with 13 bases between the two germline ends. As DNA, the CDR3 is TGTGCCAGCAGCTTAGGTCCTAGCGTCTTAGAGACCCAGTACTTC. Amino acid sequence: CASSLGPSVLETQYF.

The chain employs TRBV5-4 and TRBJ1-1; tentative D call: TRBD1 (5 bases). The CDR3 sequence is 13 residues long. Germline V lookup: CDR1 SGHNT, CDR2 YYREEE (reference sequence). The V and J ends lost 1 base and 3 bases respectively, with 7 bases between them. Here the CDR3 DNA reads TGTGCCAGCAGCTTGTGGGGGTACACTGAAGCTTTCTTT. Amino acid sequence: CASSLWGYTEAFF.